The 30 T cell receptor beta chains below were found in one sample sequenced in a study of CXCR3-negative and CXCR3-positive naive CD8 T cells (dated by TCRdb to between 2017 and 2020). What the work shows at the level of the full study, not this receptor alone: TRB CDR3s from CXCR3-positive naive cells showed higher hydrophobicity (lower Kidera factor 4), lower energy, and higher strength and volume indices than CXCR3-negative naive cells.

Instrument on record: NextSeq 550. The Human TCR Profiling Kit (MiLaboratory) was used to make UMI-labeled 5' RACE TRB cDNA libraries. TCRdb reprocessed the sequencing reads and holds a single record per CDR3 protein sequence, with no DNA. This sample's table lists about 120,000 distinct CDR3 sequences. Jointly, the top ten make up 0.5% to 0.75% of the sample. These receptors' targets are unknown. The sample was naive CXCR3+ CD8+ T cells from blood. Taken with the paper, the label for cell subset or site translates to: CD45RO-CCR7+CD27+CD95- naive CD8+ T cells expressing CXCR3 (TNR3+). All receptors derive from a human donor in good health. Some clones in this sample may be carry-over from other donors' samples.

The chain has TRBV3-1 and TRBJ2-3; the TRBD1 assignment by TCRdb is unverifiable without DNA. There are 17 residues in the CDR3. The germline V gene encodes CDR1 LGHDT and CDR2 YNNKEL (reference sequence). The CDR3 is CASSQVGPGQSTDTQYF.

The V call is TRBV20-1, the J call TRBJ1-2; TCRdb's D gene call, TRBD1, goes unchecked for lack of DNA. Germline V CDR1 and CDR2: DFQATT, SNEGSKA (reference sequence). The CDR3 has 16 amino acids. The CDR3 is CSASRSHRGIGYGYTF.

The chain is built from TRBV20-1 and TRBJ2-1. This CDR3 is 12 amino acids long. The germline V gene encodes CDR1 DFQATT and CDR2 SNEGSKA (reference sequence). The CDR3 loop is CSARDEGFEQFF.

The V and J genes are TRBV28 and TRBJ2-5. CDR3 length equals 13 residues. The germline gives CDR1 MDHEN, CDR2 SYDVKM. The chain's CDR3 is CASSTGSRETQYF. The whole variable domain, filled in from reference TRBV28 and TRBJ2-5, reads DVKVTQSSRYLVKRTGEKVFLECVQDMDHENMFWYRQDPGLGLRLIYFSYDVKMKEKGDIPEGYSVSREKKERFSLILESASTNQTSMYLCASSTGSRETQYFGPGTRLLVL.

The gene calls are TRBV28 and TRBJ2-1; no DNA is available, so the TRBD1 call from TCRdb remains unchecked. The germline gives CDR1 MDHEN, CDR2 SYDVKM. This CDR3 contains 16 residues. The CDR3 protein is CASSLYSGGRYNEQFF.

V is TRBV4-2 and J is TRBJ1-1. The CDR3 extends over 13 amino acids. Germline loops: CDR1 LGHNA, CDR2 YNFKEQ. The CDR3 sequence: CASSQVEGNEAFF.

The CDR3 is CSASHQGNEQFF. The V gene is TRBV20-1, the J gene TRBJ2-1; the D call from TCRdb, TRBD1, cannot be confirmed without DNA. There are 12 residues in the CDR3. Germline CDR1 is DFQATT and CDR2 is SNEGSKA (reference sequence).

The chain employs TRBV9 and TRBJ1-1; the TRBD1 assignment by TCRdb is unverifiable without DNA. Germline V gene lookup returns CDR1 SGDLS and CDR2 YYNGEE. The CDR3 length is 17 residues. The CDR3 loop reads CASSVGPAPGLNTEAFF.

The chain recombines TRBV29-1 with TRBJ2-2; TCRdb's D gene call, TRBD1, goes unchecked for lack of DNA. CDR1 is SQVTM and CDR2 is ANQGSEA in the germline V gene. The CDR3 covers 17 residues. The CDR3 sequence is CSVEGLEDRENTGELFF.

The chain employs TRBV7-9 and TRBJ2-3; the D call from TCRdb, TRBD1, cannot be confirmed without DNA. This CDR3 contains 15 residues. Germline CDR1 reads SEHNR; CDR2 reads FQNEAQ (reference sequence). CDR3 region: CASSPVDTHVDTQYF.

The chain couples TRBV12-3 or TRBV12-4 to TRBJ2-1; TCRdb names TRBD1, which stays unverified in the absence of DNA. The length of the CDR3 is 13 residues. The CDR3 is CASGEAAVDEQFF.

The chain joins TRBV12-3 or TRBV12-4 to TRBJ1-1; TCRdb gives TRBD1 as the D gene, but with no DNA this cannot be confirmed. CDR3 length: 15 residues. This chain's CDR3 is CASRQGTGMNTEAFF.

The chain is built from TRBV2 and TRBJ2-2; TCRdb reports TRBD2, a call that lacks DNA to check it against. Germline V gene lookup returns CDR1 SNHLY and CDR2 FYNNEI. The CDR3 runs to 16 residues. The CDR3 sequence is CASSDRTSGSSGELFF.

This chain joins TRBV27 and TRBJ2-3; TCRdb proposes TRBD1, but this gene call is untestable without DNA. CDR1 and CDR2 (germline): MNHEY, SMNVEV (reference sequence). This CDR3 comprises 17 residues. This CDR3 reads CASITGRGTGGKHTQYF.

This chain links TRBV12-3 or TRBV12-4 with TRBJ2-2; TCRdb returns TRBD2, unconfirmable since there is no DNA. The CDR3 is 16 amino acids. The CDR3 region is CASSLTGGWETGELFF.

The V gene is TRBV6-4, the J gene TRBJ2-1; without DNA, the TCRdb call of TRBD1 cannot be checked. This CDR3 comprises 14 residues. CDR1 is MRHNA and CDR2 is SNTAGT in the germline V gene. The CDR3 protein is CASRPGQGHFEQFF.

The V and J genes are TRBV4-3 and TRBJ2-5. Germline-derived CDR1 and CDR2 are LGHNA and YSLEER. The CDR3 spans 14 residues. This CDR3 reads CASSLDVSQETQYF.

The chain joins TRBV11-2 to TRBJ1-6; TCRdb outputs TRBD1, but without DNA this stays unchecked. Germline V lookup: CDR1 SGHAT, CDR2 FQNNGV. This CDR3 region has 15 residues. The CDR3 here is CASSFPQGSNSPLHF.

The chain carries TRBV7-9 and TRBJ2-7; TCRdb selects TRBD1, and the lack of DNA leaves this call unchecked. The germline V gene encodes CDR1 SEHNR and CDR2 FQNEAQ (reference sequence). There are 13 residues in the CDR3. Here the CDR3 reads CASSPRVRDEQYF.

CDR3 amino acids: CATSREGTEDIQETQYF. The V call is TRBV15, the J call TRBJ2-5; absent DNA, TCRdb's TRBD1 call cannot be checked. The CDR3 consists of 17 residues. The germline gives CDR1 LNHNV, CDR2 YYDKDF (reference sequence).

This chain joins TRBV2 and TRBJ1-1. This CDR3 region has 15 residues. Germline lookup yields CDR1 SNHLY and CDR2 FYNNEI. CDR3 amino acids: CASYSGNIMNTEAFF.

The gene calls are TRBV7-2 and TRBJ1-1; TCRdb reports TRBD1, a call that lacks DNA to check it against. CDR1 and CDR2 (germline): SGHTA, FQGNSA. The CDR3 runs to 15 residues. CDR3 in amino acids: CVSRDATGPNTEAFF.

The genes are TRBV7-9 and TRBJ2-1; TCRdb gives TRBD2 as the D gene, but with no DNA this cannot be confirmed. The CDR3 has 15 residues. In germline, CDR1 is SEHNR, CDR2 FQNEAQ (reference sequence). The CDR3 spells CASSLARGLLNEQFF.

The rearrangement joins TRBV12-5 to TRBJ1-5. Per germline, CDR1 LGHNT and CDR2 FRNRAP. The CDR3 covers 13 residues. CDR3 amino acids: CASGLGSNQPQHF.

The chain's CDR3 is CASSLEGSGQGYNEQFF. The chain links TRBV5-6 to TRBJ2-1; the TCRdb D gene call, TRBD1, has no DNA to confirm it. The CDR3 totals 17 residues. Germline loops: CDR1 SGHDT, CDR2 YYEEEE.

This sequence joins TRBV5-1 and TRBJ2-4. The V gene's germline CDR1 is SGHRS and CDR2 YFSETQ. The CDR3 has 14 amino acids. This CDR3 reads CASSKFDTENIQYF.

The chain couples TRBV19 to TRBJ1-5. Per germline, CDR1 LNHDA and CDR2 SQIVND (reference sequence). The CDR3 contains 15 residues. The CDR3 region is CASSTTGMAPEPQHF.

The CDR3 spells CASSAPGTGSYNEQFF. This chain joins TRBV12-3 or TRBV12-4 and TRBJ2-1; TCRdb's D call, TRBD1, is unchecked because there is no DNA. The CDR3 runs 16 residues.

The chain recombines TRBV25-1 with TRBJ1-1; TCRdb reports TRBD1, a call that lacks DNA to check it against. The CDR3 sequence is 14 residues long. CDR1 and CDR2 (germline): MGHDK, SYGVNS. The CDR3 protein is CASSEPDLSTEAFF.

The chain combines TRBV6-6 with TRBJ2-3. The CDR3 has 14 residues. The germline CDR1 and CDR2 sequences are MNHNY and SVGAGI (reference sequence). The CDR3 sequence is CASSYLRQQDTQYF.